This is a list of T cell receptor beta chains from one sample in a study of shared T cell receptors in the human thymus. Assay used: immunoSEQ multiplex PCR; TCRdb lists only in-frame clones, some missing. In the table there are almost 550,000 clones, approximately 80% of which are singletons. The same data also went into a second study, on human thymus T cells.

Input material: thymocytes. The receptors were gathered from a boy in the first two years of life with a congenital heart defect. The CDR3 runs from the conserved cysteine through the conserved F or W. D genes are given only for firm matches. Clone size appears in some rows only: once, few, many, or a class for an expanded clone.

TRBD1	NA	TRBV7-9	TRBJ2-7	TGTGCCAGCAGCTCCTCCCGACAGGGTGCCTACGAGCAGTACTTC	CASSSSRQGAYEQYF
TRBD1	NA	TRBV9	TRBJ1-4	TGTGCCAGCAGCTCCCTGGGGGACAGGGGTGGAGAAAAACTGTTTTTT	CASSSLGDRGGEKLFF
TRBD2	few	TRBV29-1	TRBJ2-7	TGCAGCGTCGTAATGGGGCGGGAGGACCGTTCTTCCCACGAGCAGTACTTC	CSVVMGREDRSSHEQYF
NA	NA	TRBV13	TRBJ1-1	TGTGCCAGCAGCTTTTCGGGTGGGAACACTGAAGCTTTCTTT	CASSFSGGNTEAFF
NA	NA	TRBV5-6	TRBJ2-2	TGTGCCAGCAGCTTGTACCCAGCGGGCTACACCGGGGAGCTGTTTTTT	CASSLYPAGYTGELFF
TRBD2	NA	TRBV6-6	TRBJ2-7	TGTGCCAGCAATTCCGGGACTAGCGATTACGAGCAGTACTTC	CASNSGTSDYEQYF
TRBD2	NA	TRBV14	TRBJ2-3	TGTGCCAGCAGCATACAAATAGCGGGACGCACAGATACGCAGTATTTT	CASSIQIAGRTDTQYF
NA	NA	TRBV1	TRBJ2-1	TGCACCAGCAGCCAAGGGGCAGGGATCGGGGAGCAGTTCTTC	CTSSQGAGIGEQFF
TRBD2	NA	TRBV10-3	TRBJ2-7	TGTGCCATCAATCGAGGGCTAGCGGACACCTACGAGCAGTACTTC	CAINRGLADTYEQYF
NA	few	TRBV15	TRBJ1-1	TGTGCCACCAGCCCCGAGGGGGGGGACACTGAAGCTTTCTTT	CATSPEGGDTEAFF
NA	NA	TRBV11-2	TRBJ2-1	TGTGCCAGCAGCATGGGGGCTGGAAGGCCGAGTCCCAATGAGCAGTTCTTC	CASSMGAGRPSPNEQFF
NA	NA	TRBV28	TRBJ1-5	TGTGCCAGCAGTTTAGTAAGTCCAGATCAGCCCCAGCATTTT	CASSLVSPDQPQHF
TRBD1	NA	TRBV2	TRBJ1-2	TGTGCCAGCAACATGACATCTGGGACAGGGGATGGGTTAGGCTATGGCTACACCTTC	CASNMTSGTGDGLGYGYTF
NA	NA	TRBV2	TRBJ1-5	TGTGCCAGCAGTGAAATTCCCCCGGGCCCGGGGGGGATAAGCAATCAGCCCCAGCATTTT	CASSEIPPGPGGISNQPQHF
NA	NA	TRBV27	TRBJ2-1	TGTGCCACCGGGACTCCCTACAATGAGCAGTTCTTC	CATGTPYNEQFF
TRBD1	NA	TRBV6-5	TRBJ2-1	TGTGCCAGCGGACCGGGACAGGGAATCAATGAGCAGTTCTTC	CASGPGQGINEQFF
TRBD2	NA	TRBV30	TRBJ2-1	TGTGCCTGGAAGCGGTCGCCCCCTAGCGGGAGTAGAAATGAGCAGTTCTTC	CAWKRSPPSGSRNEQFF
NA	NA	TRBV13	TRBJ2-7	TGTGCCAGCAGCATCGGGAAGCGGGCCTCCTACGAGCAGTACTTC	CASSIGKRASYEQYF
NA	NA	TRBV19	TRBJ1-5	TGTGCCAGTAGTATCAGGGAGGGCTATCAGCCCCAGCATTTT	CASSIREGYQPQHF
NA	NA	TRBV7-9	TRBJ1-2	TGTGCCAGCAGCCCACGACCAGGGGACTATGGCTACACCTTC	CASSPRPGDYGYTF
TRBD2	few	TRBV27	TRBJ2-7	TGTGCCAGCAGCCTCAAGGGGGGGACTAGCGAGTTCTGCGAGCAGTACTTC	CASSLKGGTSEFCEQYF
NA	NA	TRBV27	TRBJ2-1	TGTGCCAGCAGTCCGACAGGAATCTACAATGAGCAGTTCTTC	CASSPTGIYNEQFF
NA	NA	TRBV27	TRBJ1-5	TGTGCCAGCGGAGGACAGCCGAGCAATCAGCCCCAGCATTTT	CASGGQPSNQPQHF
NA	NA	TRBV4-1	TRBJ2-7	TGCGCCAGCAGCCAAGAAGTAGTCGAGCAGTACTTC	CASSQEVVEQYF
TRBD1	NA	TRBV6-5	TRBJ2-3	TGTGCCAGCAGTGGGACAGGGAGGGGCGCTGATACGCAGTATTTT	CASSGTGRGADTQYF
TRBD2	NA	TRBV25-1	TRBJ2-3	TGTGCCAGCAGTGACGCCGGGGGGAGCACAGATACGCAGTATTTT	CASSDAGGSTDTQYF
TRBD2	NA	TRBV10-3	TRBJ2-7	TGTGCCATCAGTACTACCGGGACTAGCGGGGGCCGAAGGTCCTACGAGCAGTACTTC	CAISTTGTSGGRRSYEQYF
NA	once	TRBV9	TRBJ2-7	TGTGCCAGCAGCGTAGGAGGTGGAGCGGGCGACTCCTACGAGCAGTACTTC	CASSVGGGAGDSYEQYF
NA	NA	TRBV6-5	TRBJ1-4	TGTGCCAGCAGTTATAGAGAGAGTGAAAAACTGTTTTTT	CASSYRESEKLFF
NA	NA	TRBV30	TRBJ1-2	TGTGCCTGGATACCCGGACAGAGGGTCGTAGGCTACACCTTC	CAWIPGQRVVGYTF
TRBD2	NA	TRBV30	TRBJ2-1	TGTGCCTGGAGATGGACTAGCGGGGGAACTAGCTCCTACAATGAGCAGTTCTTC	CAWRWTSGGTSSYNEQFF
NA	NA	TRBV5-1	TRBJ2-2	TGCGCCAGCAGCTTGGTGGGGGCTTACGGGGAGCTGTTTTTT	CASSLVGAYGELFF
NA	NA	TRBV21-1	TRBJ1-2	TGTGCCCCCTGGAGACAGGGCTATGGCTACACCTTC	CAPWRQGYGYTF
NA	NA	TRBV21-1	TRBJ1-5	TGTGCCAGCAGCAAGCTGACGGGACTCCCTAGCAATCAGCCCCAGCATTTT	CASSKLTGLPSNQPQHF
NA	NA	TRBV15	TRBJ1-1	TGTGCCACCAGCAGCCCGGTAGGGAGCACTGAAGCTTTCTTT	CATSSPVGSTEAFF
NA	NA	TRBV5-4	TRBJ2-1	TGTGCCAGCCAACCCCCAGGGCAGGGGGGAACCTACAATGAGCAGTTCTTC	CASQPPGQGGTYNEQFF
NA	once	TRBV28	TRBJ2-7	TGTGCCAGCACCTACCTCGAGGGGCGCGGGAAGTACGAGCAGTACTTC	CASTYLEGRGKYEQYF
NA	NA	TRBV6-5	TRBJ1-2	TGTGCCAGCAGGTGGAAGGGGTCAGGCTATGGCTACACCTTC	CASRWKGSGYGYTF
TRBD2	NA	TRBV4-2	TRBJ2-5	TGTGCCAGCAGCCAAGGGGCGGGAGGACCTCAAGAGACCCAGTACTTC	CASSQGAGGPQETQYF
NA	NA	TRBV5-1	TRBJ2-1	TGCGCCAGCAACAGGGCCCCTCCGGATGAGCAGTTCTTC	CASNRAPPDEQFF
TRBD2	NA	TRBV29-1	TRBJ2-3	TGCAGCGTTGAAGCGGGACTAGCGGGGGGACGCACAGATACGCAGTATTTT	CSVEAGLAGGRTDTQYF
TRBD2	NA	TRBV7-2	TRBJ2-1	TGTGCCAGCAGCCCCACTGGGTGGACTAGCGGCTCCTACAATGAGCAGTTCTTC	CASSPTGWTSGSYNEQFF
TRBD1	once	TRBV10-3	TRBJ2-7	TGTGCCATCAGTGAGTCAACAGGGGGCCCCTACGAGCAGTACTTC	CAISESTGGPYEQYF
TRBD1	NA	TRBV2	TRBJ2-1	TGTGCCAGCAGTCTTGCAATAGACAGGGGGCAAAATGAGCAGTTCTTC	CASSLAIDRGQNEQFF
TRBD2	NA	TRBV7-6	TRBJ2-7	TGTGCCAGCAGCGAATTCGAGACAGACGACTTTGAGACTAGCGGGGTCGAGCAGTACTTC	CASSEFETDDFETSGVEQYF
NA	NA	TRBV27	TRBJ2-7	TGTGCCAGCAGTTGGGATAGCGGAACCGTAACCTACGAGCAGTACTTC	CASSWDSGTVTYEQYF